The 14 T cell receptor beta chains below all came from one sample that was sequenced in a study of blood T cell repertoires in COVID-19. Profiled with immunoSEQ multiplex PCR; TCRdb holds only in-frame clones, not every one. This repertoire shows 50,000 to 65,000 clones, roughly four fifths found once; its top ten account for over 4.5%. What was sequenced was peripheral blood. The receptors here all came from a woman aged 60-75 years with acute or convalescent COVID-19.

The sample holds one count of this clone. DNA of the CDR3: TGTGCCAGCAGTTACACACAGGACATGAACACTGAAGCTTTCTTT. Protein sequence: CASSYTQDMNTEAFF. This chain links TRBV28 with TRBJ1-1, with a tentative D call TRBD1 (5 bases). The CDR3 runs to 15 residues. CDR1 and CDR2 (germline): MDHEN, SYDVKM. V lost 4 bases and J lost 0, with 12 bases in between.

The CDR3: CASSSADRQVNAFF. CDR3 in DNA: TGTGCCAGCAGTTCAGCGGACAGGCAGGTGAATGCTTTCTTT. The chain combines TRBV28 with TRBJ1-1; TRBD1 matches at 7 bases. The J segment lost 11 bases and the V segment lost 4 bases, leaving 13 bases of the junction unmatched. The CDR3 extends over 14 amino acids. Germline assignment: CDR1 MDHEN and CDR2 SYDVKM.

The rearrangement uses TRBV5-1 and TRBJ1-4, with D possibly matching TRBD1 (5 bases). The CDR3 runs 17 residues. V dropped 0 bases and J dropped 5 bases, with 17 bases sitting between them. The germline V gene encodes CDR1 SGHRS and CDR2 YFSETQ. The CDR3, as DNA: TGCGCCAGCAGCTTGGGGGCCAGGGATGGCCTAAATGAAAAACTGTTTTTT. Translation: CASSLGARDGLNEKLFF.

The rearrangement links TRBV5-4 to TRBJ2-3; the D gene is possibly TRBD2 (5 bases). Germline V gene data show CDR1 as SGHNT and CDR2 as YYREEE (reference sequence). Trimming cost V 3 bases and J 3 bases, with 14 bases left between them. This CDR3 has 15 amino acids. In nucleotides, the CDR3 is TGTGCCAGCAGCTCCCCCCCCGGCGGGACAGATACGCAGTATTTT. Protein: CASSSPPGGTDTQYF.

The chain is built from TRBV19 and TRBJ1-4; TRBD1 aligns across 7 bases. Germline V lookup: CDR1 LNHDA, CDR2 SQIVND (reference sequence). This CDR3 contains 17 residues. J was trimmed by 6 bases and V by 5 bases; bases with no gene match: 15. Here the CDR3 DNA reads TGTGCCAGTAGTGCTCCCGAATACGGGACAGATGATGAAAAACTGTTTTTT. It yields the protein CASSAPEYGTDDEKLFF.

This clone was recorded only once. This sequence joins TRBV11-2 and TRBJ1-6; 9 positions agree with TRBD1. V lost 5 bases and J lost 11; bases outside the gene matches: 10. CDR1 is SGHAT and CDR2 is FQNNGV in the germline V gene. There are 15 residues in the CDR3. The CDR3 DNA reads TGTGCCAGCAGCCCACGACAGGGGGATACGGCACCCCTCCACTTT. This codes for CASSPRQGDTAPLHF.

There are a few counts of this clone. The chain is built from TRBV6-5 and TRBJ2-3; perhaps TRBD1 as D (6 bases). Germline CDR1 MNHEY, CDR2 SVGAGI. The germline V and J ends were trimmed by 2 bases and 5 bases, with 8 bases remaining between them. This CDR3 comprises 13 residues. CDR3 sequence: CASSYRRGDTQYF. Written as DNA, the CDR3 is TGTGCCAGCAGTTACCGCAGGGGAGATACGCAGTATTTT.

This rearrangement joins TRBV28 to TRBJ1-2; D is unclear. Trimming took 6 bases from V and 0 from J, leaving 5 bases between them. There are 12 residues in the CDR3. Germline values: CDR1 MDHEN, CDR2 SYDVKM. DNA of the CDR3: TGTGCCAGCAGATACTCTAACTATGGCTACACCTTC. Protein sequence: CASRYSNYGYTF.

CDR3 protein: CSARQGGTDTQYF. The CDR3 DNA reads TGCAGCGCAAGACAGGGCGGCACAGATACGCAGTATTTT. This sequence joins TRBV29-1 and TRBJ2-3, with 7 bases aligning to TRBD1. In germline, CDR1 is SQVTM, CDR2 ANQGSEA. The CDR3 has 13 amino acids. Unmatched junction bases numbered 5, after V lost 7 bases and J lost 1 base.

The V and J genes are TRBV6-5 and TRBJ2-5, with D possibly being TRBD1 (6 bases). The CDR3 totals 11 residues. The germline CDR1 and CDR2 sequences are MNHEY and SVGAGI. The V end lost 7 bases, the J end lost 4 bases, and 7 bases lay between the germline ends. CDR3 nucleotides: TGTGCCAGCATACAGGGAGAGACCCAGTACTTC. Translation gives CASIQGETQYF.

The rearrangement joins TRBV28 to TRBJ1-5, with a possible D match to TRBD1 (6 bases). The CDR3 runs 14 residues. V dropped 3 bases and J dropped 8 bases, with 14 bases sitting between them. Germline assignment: CDR1 MDHEN and CDR2 SYDVKM. The CDR3 sequence: CASSLTGFAKPQHF. CDR3 in DNA: TGTGCCAGCAGTTTGACAGGCTTTGCGAAGCCCCAGCATTTT.

The chain is built from TRBV6-5 and TRBJ1-2; D might be TRBD1 (6 bases). Germline-derived CDR1 and CDR2 are MNHEY and SVGAGI. With 8 bases removed from V and 5 bases from J, the gap between germline ends came to 15 bases. This CDR3 has 13 residues. Here the CDR3 DNA reads TGTGCCAGCCAGCGGGGAGGGGGATATGGCTACACCTTC. Protein: CASQRGGGYGYTF.

This chain links TRBV19 with TRBJ2-5; possible D gene TRBD2, 5 bases. V was trimmed by 4 bases and J by 1 base, leaving 7 bases between them. The CDR3 is made up of 13 amino acids. Looked up from germline, CDR1 is LNHDA and CDR2 is SQIVND (reference sequence). In DNA form, the CDR3 reads TGTGCCAGTAGTAGCGGGTCCCAAGAGACCCAGTACTTC. Protein product: CASSSGSQETQYF.

This chain joins TRBV19 and TRBJ1-4, with 7 bases matching TRBD1. CDR3 length equals 17 residues. Germline V gives CDR1 LNHDA, CDR2 SQIVND (reference sequence). With 5 bases clipped from V and 0 bases from J, the junction kept 9 bases outside the gene matches. The DNA of the CDR3 is TGTGCCAGTAGTCCTCCAACAGGGGAGGCAACTAATGAAAAACTGTTTTTT. This gives the protein CASSPPTGEATNEKLFF.